This TCR beta chain was sequenced in a study of cytomegalovirus exposure and HLA in healthy donors (dated by TCRdb to 2016 to 2017). About the investigation overall: According to an earlier analysis of several hundred of the donors, 150 million to 200 million T cells yielded 100 million or so unique TCR beta sequences and approximately 300 Gb of sequence data. Approximately 300 gigabases of sequencing data and tens of millions of unique TCR sequences made up an early release that covered about 640 HLA-typed donors. Among the roughly 400 genotyped donors, around 81% belonged to the genetic ancestry cluster associated with self-reported Caucasian donors. The study was designed to test whether signatures of past pathogen exposure could be identified by cataloging public T cell receptors. Using immunosequencing, the study profiled T cell repertoires from 550 to 750 subjects and related those repertoires to cytomegalovirus serostatus. Besides the first cohort of 550 to 750 subjects, a separate validation cohort made up of 120 different subjects was used. High-throughput TCR immunosequencing, statistical association of individual TCRs with disease status, and machine learning were combined to predict cytomegalovirus infection status. A later analysis re-examined previously published TCR beta repertoires from around 670 donors and added high-resolution HLA genotyping to investigate patterns of TCR occurrence. Rather than using new phenotypic data, the later analysis identified candidate immune exposures from TCR beta sequences and from how often those sequences occurred across donors. An earlier analysis of 587 of the donors applied high-throughput TCR beta sequencing to assess whether each TCR beta V gene segment acted as functional or pseudogenic. Alongside the repertoire data, information on donor age, sex, ethnicity and CMV serostatus was compiled. A later genetic analysis took genome-wide SNP genotypes for 398 of the 666 donors and used that subset as a discovery cohort. Every repertoire in the discovery cohort had been generated on one and the same sequencing platform. Class I and class II HLA loci were covered by the typing at four-digit resolution. The number of donors typed differed by locus, with roughly 629-640 for A, B, C, DRB1 and DQB1, around 500 for DQA1, 606 for DPA1, and 450 to 480 for DPB1. Roughly 5 DR-DQ haplotypes were handled as single units for association and clustering, since linkage in the cohort was strong. Across approximately 400 genotyped donors of the cohort, an average of roughly 230,000 unique TCR beta nucleotide sequences per donor were sequenced, and 15% to 20% of those sequences were non-productive.

In total, roughly 670 healthy bone marrow donors made up the cohort. All cohort members were sampled while nominally healthy, although unrecorded immune exposures were likely present. The donor was CMV seronegative and was included in the group of about 400 seronegative cohort members. Every donor gave a peripheral blood sample, and the peripheral blood mononuclear cells from that sample were used for TCR beta sequencing. The Qiagen DNeasy Blood Extraction Kit was used to extract genomic DNA from the blood cell samples. Relative to germline, V is 6 bases shorter and J is 4 bases shorter, with 9 bases between their ends. Its CDR3 holds 13 amino acids, cysteine through phenylalanine. Of all the DNA, just the CDR3 is kept, 39 bases in frame from base 1. Reading the germline V gene (reference sequence) gives CDR1 LNHDA and CDR2 SQIVND. What the work shows at the level of the full study, not this receptor alone: An earlier analysis of approximately 540 of the donors showed that most TCR beta V segments appeared in productive rearrangements either about 87% or about 30% of the time, which broadly matched IMGT annotations. Correlated functional status among segregating V segments might be attributable to linkage disequilibrium, but an unknown experimental factor could not be ruled out. At a false discovery rate of 0.05, a later analysis linked approximately 18,000 TCR beta sequences to specific HLA alleles. The authors suggested that the approach could potentially be generalized to other disease states and immunological phenotypes. In a later analysis, TCR association rates were found to vary across HLA loci, with the most associated TCRs seen for DRB1 alleles and the fewest for HLA-C alleles. According to a later genetic analysis, donors in an Asian-associated ancestry cluster had fewer N-insertions in productive TCRs than the approximately 610-donor mean. In a later genetic analysis, a missense DCLRE1C variant was associated with V-gene and J-gene trimming of TCR beta chains, and the association was replicated in an independent cohort. In vitro tests confirmed that three of the cytomegalovirus-associated TCR beta chains recognize cytomegalovirus antigens. Because the 87-base-pair reads could not distinguish some IMGT-functional V segments, including TRBV6-2 and TRBV6-3, those segments were excluded. Most TCR sequences were seen in very few donors, while some public TCRs were found in many individuals. When HLA alleles, especially DR and DQ, strongly co-occurred, TCR associations were difficult to assign to individual alleles. This cohort had only TCR beta chains sequenced, and the lack of alpha or paired-chain data limited which features could be detected. The earlier analysis of approximately 540 of the donors excluded roughly 17 rarely observed V segments, including chromosome 9 orphons, because counts were too low. A cluster of highly shared sequence variants was judged likely to be a technical artifact of the sequencing pipeline. In a later analysis, several top co-occurrence clusters were reported to appear linked to parvovirus B19, influenza, CMV and Epstein-Barr virus. Cytomegalovirus status was reported to be diagnosed by the classifier with high specificity and sensitivity in both the original and validation cohorts. HLA typing was unavailable for some donors at each locus, so association tests used only the typed subset. In the study, some 160 TCR beta chains were listed as associated with cytomegalovirus. A further reported finding was that TCR beta sequences accurately predicted the HLA-A and HLA-B alleles for most subjects in the first cohort. The presence/absence analyses assumed that sequencing depth was roughly uniform across donors, and that assumption may not be true. CMV serostatus was the only immune exposure information available for the cohort. A later analysis found that HLA-associated TCR beta chains were more clonally expanded and had lower generation probabilities than equally common non-associated chains. In a later analysis, most CMV-associated TCR beta chains were found to appear HLA-restricted, with HLA associations seemingly driven largely by CMV exposure.

For this clone: The target of this receptor is not known.

Receptors were amplified or captured by the immunoSEQ multiplex PCR assay. For the multiplex PCR, a mixture combining 60 forward primers for TCR Vbeta segments and 13 reverse primers for TCR Jbeta segments was used. Amplification of the CDR3 region of rearranged TCR beta genes was performed with a multiplex PCR assay on genomic DNA. Amplified TCR beta libraries were sequenced as 87-base-pair reads on the Illumina HiSeq System. On the authors' methods: A later analysis counted approximately 76 million unique TCR beta chains across the 700 or so repertoires, and some 12 million of these chains were shared by at least two donors. A nearest-neighbor algorithm error-corrected the raw reads and collapsed the reads into unique sequences, merging closely related sequences to remove PCR and sequencing errors. V, D and J gene segments were assigned by aligning CDR3 sequences to IMGT reference sequences. For a sequence to be retained, at least a six-nucleotide match to both a V gene segment and a J gene segment was required. Rearrangements were called productive when the CDR3 lacked stop codons and stayed in frame with V and J; all others were non-productive. CDR3 was defined by IMGT convention, running from the second conserved V-encoded cysteine to the conserved J-encoded phenylalanine. Sequences without an unambiguous match to a single V gene segment were excluded from the earlier analysis of 450 to 650 of the donors. An earlier analysis of roughly 590 of the donors called V segments functional above 56.7% productive rearrangements and segregating when the between-donor standard deviation exceeded 5%. A statistical classification framework was developed to diagnose cytomegalovirus status using the catalog of TCR beta chain sequences. In a later analysis, TCR nucleotide sequences were compared against IMGT/GENE-DB human TR gene sequences so that V and J genes could be assigned. A later analysis assigned CDR3 sequences and most-parsimonious VDJ recombination scenarios with the TCRdist pipeline. In a later analysis, each TCR beta chain was defined by its CDR3 amino acid sequence together with its V-gene family, and reads without a unique V-gene family were excluded. In a later analysis, 450 to 600 highly shared, low-generation-probability nucleotide sequences were removed to address suspected cross-contamination and a sequencing artifact. In a later analysis, a clonal expansion index for each public chain was calculated from normalized within-repertoire ranks of inferred template counts. A later analysis computed generation probabilities with a VDJ recombination model fitted to out-of-frame rearrangements, and checked the results against IGoR. A later analysis scored TCR-TCR, TCR-HLA and TCR-CMV co-occurrence with hypergeometric tests, applying a repertoire-size bias correction to TCR pairs. To estimate false discovery rates, a later analysis permuted the HLA or CMV assignments 20 times. In a later analysis, co-occurring TCRs were grouped using DBSCAN, and TCRdist sequence similarity was added for clustering within HLA-allele-positive subsets. Repertoires with fewer than 30,000 or more than 120,000 public chains were left out of co-occurrence clustering, as were five repertoires with anomalous nucleotide sharing. The source is immuneACCESS, and TCRdb retained only in-frame sequences with V and J called. Part of the clones is not carried over; for the studies checked, unresolved V genes explain less than half of this, and the remainder is unexplained. The V and J calls and clone size are taken from that table; D and trimming were inferred from the DNA. The record for this sample contains around 140,000 clones. The ten largest account for 1.6% of the sample.

Input material: PBMCs. This TCR came from a woman aged 45-60 years in good health and CMV-seronegative. The chain is made from TRBV19 and TRBJ2-2; the D gene remains uncertain. The nucleotide sequence reads TGTGCCAGTAGACTCCACGGCACCGGGGAGCTGTTTTTT. This is translated as CASRLHGTGELFF.